This T cell receptor beta chain was recorded in a study of T cell changes during pregnancy in multiple sclerosis. Libraries were prepared by immunoSEQ multiplex PCR; TCRdb keeps only in-frame clonotypes and omits some of them. The sample yields 45,000 to 55,000 clones, roughly 90% seen once. This CDR3 spans 15 amino acids. From germline, CDR1 is MDHEN and CDR2 SYDVKM. V shed 6 bases and J shed 0 bases, with 15 bases lying between them. The specimen comprised CD4+ T cells from peripheral blood mononuclear cells, sampled after pregnancy. The source is a female donor in good health, enrolled as a control in a pregnancy study. This chain uses TRBV28 with TRBJ2-7; weak D call: TRBD1 (6 bases). CDR3 sequence: CASRRTALRSYEQYF. The CDR3 nucleotides are TGTGCCAGCAGACGGACAGCCCTCCGCTCCTACGAGCAGTACTTC.